Below are 9 T cell receptor beta chains sequenced from a single sample in a study of T cell clonotyping in hematopoietic cell transplantation. Indicated time point: recipient sample about 28 days before transplant, after cytoreduction. Sequencing used immunoSEQ multiplex PCR; TCRdb keeps in-frame clones, though not all of them. This sample has tens of thousands of clones, with around 84% found just once. The sample consisted of peripheral blood mononuclear cells, taken before stem cell transplant. The receptors were gathered from a man in his 60s with biphenotypic leukemia. Some clones in this sample may be carry-over from other donors' samples.

V gene TRBV28 combines with J gene TRBJ2-1, with 8 bases that match TRBD1. This CDR3 spans 14 amino acids. Germline lookup yields CDR1 MDHEN and CDR2 SYDVKM. The V and J ends lost 7 bases and 8 bases, in that order; junction bases with no gene match: 10. The CDR3 DNA follows: TGTGCCAGCATCTCAGGGGGCATCTTCGATGAGCAGTTCTTC. Its protein is CASISGGIFDEQFF.

The genes are TRBV9 and TRBJ2-7; D possibly corresponds to TRBD1 (5 bases). Trimming pared 6 bases from V and 3 bases from J, leaving 16 bases between. In germline, CDR1 is SGDLS, CDR2 YYNGEE. This CDR3 has 14 amino acids. CDR3 nucleotides: TGTGCCAGCACAGGGCGGCCGAGGCTCTACGAGCAGTACTTC. Protein: CASTGRPRLYEQYF.

The table lists this clone with a few counts. The chain combines TRBV10-2 with TRBJ2-7, with D hard to call. The germline V and J ends were trimmed by 1 base and 3 bases, with 13 bases remaining between them. This CDR3 comprises 15 residues. Germline V gene data show CDR1 as WSHSY and CDR2 as SAAADI. In DNA, the CDR3 is TGCGCCAGCAGTGAGTTTAGTGGCGAGGACTACGAGCAGTACTTC. Its protein is CASSEFSGEDYEQYF.

This clone was picked up one time. This chain links TRBV7-8 with TRBJ2-7; 12 positions agree with TRBD1. This CDR3 comprises 16 residues. The germline V gene has CDR1 SGHVS and CDR2 FQNEAQ. With 7 bases clipped from V and 6 bases from J, the junction kept 13 bases outside the gene matches. The CDR3 bases are TGTGCCAGCACGCGTAACCCCGGGACAGGGGGCAGCGAGCAGTACTTC. This encodes CASTRNPGTGGSEQYF.

The V and J genes are TRBV6-5 and TRBJ2-2; possibly TRBD1 or TRBD2 for D (6 bases each). Trimming removed 6 bases at V and 7 bases at J, with 12 bases between. The CDR3 loop spans 13 amino acids. Germline values: CDR1 MNHEY, CDR2 SVGAGI. The CDR3 here is CASRGGGGGELFF. The CDR3 DNA follows: TGTGCCAGCAGAGGGGGAGGAGGCGGGGAGCTGTTTTTT.

CDR3 DNA sequence: TGCGCCAGCAGCTCGGGCCGCTTTTCTCCACCCCCGCCAGATACGCAGTATTTT. Amino acid sequence: CASSSGRFSPPPPDTQYF. V is TRBV5-1 and J is TRBJ2-3, with D unresolved. The germline V and J ends were trimmed by 3 bases and 4 bases, with 24 bases remaining between them. The CDR3 totals 18 residues. Looked up from germline, CDR1 is SGHRS and CDR2 is YFSETQ.

The chain joins TRBV28 to TRBJ1-2; D not resolved. This CDR3 spans 12 amino acids. Trimming stripped 2 bases from V and 8 bases from J, with 9 bases between. Germline V gene data show CDR1 as MDHEN and CDR2 as SYDVKM. For the CDR3, the DNA is TGTGCCAGCAGTTTAGACCTATCGGGCTACACCTTC. Its translation is CASSLDLSGYTF.

The chain joins TRBV4-1 to TRBJ1-3; D is ambiguous. With 5 bases removed from V and 0 bases from J, the gap between germline ends came to 8 bases. Looked up from germline, CDR1 is MGHRA and CDR2 is YSYEKL. The CDR3 is made up of 14 amino acids. The CDR3 is CASSGAYSGNTIYF. The CDR3 DNA is TGCGCCAGCAGCGGAGCCTACTCTGGAAACACCATATATTTT.

V and J are TRBV27 and TRBJ2-7; 7 bases fit TRBD2. The J segment lost 6 bases and the V segment lost 3 bases, leaving 2 bases of the junction unmatched. The length of the CDR3 is 12 residues. Germline V gene sequence: CDR1 MNHEY, CDR2 SMNVEV (reference sequence). This CDR3 is CASSLGGSEQYF. CDR3 in DNA: TGTGCCAGCAGTTTGGGGGGGAGCGAGCAGTACTTC.